This entry concerns a single TCR beta chain. This sample was taken from a study of response to subunit inactivated influenza vaccine. V was pared by 0 bases and J by 0 bases, with 10 bases between. The CDR3 totals 17 residues. Germline loops: CDR1 SGHRS, CDR2 YFSETQ. One entry per CDR3 protein, called by TCRdb with MiXCR from the RT-PCR reads. The sample holds about 620,000 distinct CDR3 sequences; around 11% are singletons and the top ten take approximately 11%. The same specimen was also included in a second study, on T cells expressing NK-cell markers. That paper states: Scientists made TCR beta cDNA using 5'RACE template switching with UMIs. Among a few donors, these clonotypes also ranked first in the CD3+CD56-NKG2C+ fraction.

The gene calls are TRBV5-1 and TRBJ2-6; maybe TRBD2 (6 bases). The input for sequencing was PBMCs from blood, taken on the day of vaccination. The TCR sequence derives from a man in his fifties who received an inactivated influenza vaccine. The CDR3 DNA reads as TGCGCCAGCAGCTTGGCGCTCGGGGGCTCTGGGGCCAACGTCCTGACTTTC. Protein sequence: CASSLALGGSGANVLTF.